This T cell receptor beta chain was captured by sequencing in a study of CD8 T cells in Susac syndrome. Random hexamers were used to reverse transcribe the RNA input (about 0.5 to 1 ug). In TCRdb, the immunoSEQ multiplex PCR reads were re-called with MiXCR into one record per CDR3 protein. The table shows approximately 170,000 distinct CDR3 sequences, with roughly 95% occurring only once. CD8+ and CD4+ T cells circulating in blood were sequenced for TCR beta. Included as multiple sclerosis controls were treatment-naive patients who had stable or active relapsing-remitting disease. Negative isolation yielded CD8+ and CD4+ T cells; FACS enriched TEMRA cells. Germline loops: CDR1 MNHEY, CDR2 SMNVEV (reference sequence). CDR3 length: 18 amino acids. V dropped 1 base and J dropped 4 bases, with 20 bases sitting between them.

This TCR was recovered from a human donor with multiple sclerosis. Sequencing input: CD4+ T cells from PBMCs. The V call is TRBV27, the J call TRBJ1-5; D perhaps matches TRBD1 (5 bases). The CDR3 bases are TGTGCCAGCAGTTTATATGGACACAGGACTCCGGATAATCAGCCCCAGCATTTT. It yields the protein CASSLYGHRTPDNQPQHF.